This T cell receptor (beta chain) was identified during a study of beta chain features in type 1 diabetes. This CDR3 region has 13 residues. V lost 5 bases and J lost 4; bases outside the gene matches: 2. Germline CDR1 KGHSH, CDR2 LQKENI. Every isolated RNA sample was fully reverse transcribed, so sequencing captured expressed TCRB transcripts. Method: immunoSEQ multiplex PCR; TCRdb's copy keeps in-frame clones and lacks some. The sample shows around 300,000 clones, around 13% of them seen only once. This clone was detected only a few times. Source material: central memory CD4+ T cells from blood. The rearrangement links TRBV18 to TRBJ1-3, with 7 positions matching TRBD1. The sequence derives from a man aged 25-45 years in good health. CDR3 DNA: TGTGCCAGCTCAAGGGACAGAGGAAACACCATATATTTT. Amino acids: CASSRDRGNTIYF. Complete variable domain (other parts from reference TRBV18 and TRBJ1-3): NAGVMQNPRHLVRRRGQEARLRCSPMKGHSHVYWYRQLPEEGLKFMVYLQKENIIDESGMPKERFSAEFPKEGPSILRIQQVVRGDSAAYFCASSRDRGNTIYFGEGSWLTVV.